This T cell receptor (beta chain) appears in the sequencing data of a study of T cell repertoires in cytomegalovirus infection. As for the study in general: Recently described HLA-C-restricted plus well-studied HLA-B-restricted CMV epitopes were used. Public signatures in TCR beta pointed to CMV infection and matching HLA type.

This clonotype was picked up a small number of times. Its antigen is undetermined. Looked up from germline, CDR1 is MNHNS and CDR2 is SASEGT. V trimming: 10 bases; J trimming: 3 bases; junction bases outside the gene matches: 8. The CDR3 runs 14 residues. TCRdb re-called the reads with MiXCR, one entry per CDR3 protein. The repertoire holds roughly 500,000 distinct CDR3 sequences, with roughly a third as singletons. The sequence derives from a human donor in good health (CMV status not recorded). Some clones in this sample may be carry-over from other donors' samples. The material sequenced was cultured PBMCs, taken from culture after CMV antigen stimulation. The chain recombines TRBV6-1 with TRBJ2-3; 9 bases agree with TRBD1. CDR3 residues: CATMGQGGTDTQYF. The CDR3, as DNA: TGTGCCACCATGGGACAGGGCGGGACAGATACGCAGTATTTT.